This T cell receptor (beta chain) was captured by sequencing in a study of CD8 T cells in Susac syndrome. About the study: Susac syndrome patients were untreated, on corticosteroids with some adding intravenous immunoglobulin, or on intravenous immunoglobulin only.

To note about this clonotype: Its antigen is currently unknown.

CDR3 length: 13 residues. In germline, CDR1 is LNHNV, CDR2 YYDKDF (reference sequence). The V end was cut by 3 bases, the J end by 7 bases, with 12 bases between. Study results and limitations: Clonal expansion did not appear in Susac syndrome CD4+ T cell repertoires.

Sequencing of TCR beta covered CD8+ and CD4+ T cells obtained from blood. Reverse transcription of about 0.5 to 1 ug RNA was performed with random hexamers. TCRdb reanalysed the immunoSEQ multiplex PCR reads using MiXCR and keeps one entry per CDR3 protein. Of fewer than 200,000 distinct CDR3 sequences listed, roughly nine tenths are singletons. The material sequenced was CD4+ T cells from PBMCs. This clonotype was obtained from a human donor with Susac syndrome. The chain combines TRBV15 with TRBJ1-2; TRBD1 is a possible D gene (5 bases). The CDR3 nucleotides are TGTGCCACCAGCAGCAGGGAGTTGTCTGGCTACACCTTC. This sequence encodes CATSSRELSGYTF.